Shown below are 3 T cell receptor beta chains from a single sample sequenced in a study of OX40 agonist ivuxolimab in advanced cancers. Method: immunoSEQ multiplex PCR; TCRdb's copy keeps in-frame clones and lacks some. The table lists 40,000 to 60,000 clones, 85% of them singletons. Sequenced here: CD4+ or CD8+ T cells sorted from blood, sampled in a trial of the OX40 agonist ivuxolimab. The source of these receptors is an adult with an advanced solid tumor such as melanoma, head and neck, liver or kidney cancer.

This rearrangement joins TRBV27 to TRBJ1-6; the D gene is possibly TRBD1 (5 bases). Germline V gene data show CDR1 as MNHEY and CDR2 as SMNVEV (reference sequence). The CDR3 length is 16 residues. Deletions cut 0 bases from V and 13 bases from J, with 19 bases between. CDR3 sequence reads: CASSLSGRGVKAPLHF. The DNA for the CDR3 is TGTGCCAGCAGTTTATCGGGTCGGGGGGTGAAGGCCCCCCTCCACTTT.

The chain joins TRBV15 to TRBJ2-1; D not certain. The CDR3 runs 15 residues. Germline V lookup: CDR1 LNHNV, CDR2 YYDKDF (reference sequence). V shed 2 bases and J shed 6 bases, with 14 bases lying between them. The DNA of the CDR3 is TGTGCCACCAGCAGATCCGACACCTCTACCAATGAGCAGTTCTTC. Its translation: CATSRSDTSTNEQFF.

CDR3 nucleotide sequence: TGTGCCAGCAGCCCCGTTGTTCGGATCGATGAAGCTTTCTTT. This sequence encodes CASSPVVRIDEAFF. The chain employs TRBV6-5 and TRBJ1-1; no firm D call. V was clipped by 6 bases and J by 7 bases, with 18 bases between them. The germline V gene encodes CDR1 MNHEY and CDR2 SVGAGI. This CDR3 is built from 14 residues.